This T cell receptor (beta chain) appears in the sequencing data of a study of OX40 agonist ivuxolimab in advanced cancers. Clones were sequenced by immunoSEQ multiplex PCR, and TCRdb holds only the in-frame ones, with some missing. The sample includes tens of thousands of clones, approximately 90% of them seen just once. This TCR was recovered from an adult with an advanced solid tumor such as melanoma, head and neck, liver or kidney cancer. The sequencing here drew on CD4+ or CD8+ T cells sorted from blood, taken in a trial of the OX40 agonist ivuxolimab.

The CDR3 DNA sequence: TGCAGCGTTGAGGAGGCAACCAAGGACACCATATATTTT. Its protein product is CSVEEATKDTIYF. The chain couples TRBV29-1 to TRBJ1-3; D unresolved. V dropped 3 bases and J dropped 8 bases, with 14 bases sitting between them. The germline CDR1 and CDR2 sequences are SQVTM and ANQGSEA. CDR3 size: 13 residues.